Listed below are T cell receptor beta chains from one sample, sequenced in a study of blood T cell repertoires in COVID-19. The data were produced by immunoSEQ multiplex PCR, yet TCRdb's version contains in-frame clones alone and is incomplete. Of 90,000 to 100,000 clones in the sample, 70% to 90% were seen once. Material for sequencing was peripheral blood. The receptors derive from a man at least 80 years old with acute or convalescent COVID-19. Each CDR3 is given with its conserved first and last residue. D genes are given only for firm matches. The size of a clone is reported for some rows only, either as once, few or many, or as a class for expanded clones.

D gene,clone size,V gene,CDR3 length,J gene,CDR3 protein,CDR3 DNA
TRBD1,-,TRBV9,17,TRBJ2-6,CASSDDRESSGANVLTF,TGTGCCAGCAGCGATGACAGGGAATCCTCTGGGGCCAACGTCCTGACTTTC
TRBD2,-,TRBV6-2/TRBV6-3,12,TRBJ2-3,CASSFSGSDHIF,TGTGCCAGCAGTTTCAGCGGGAGCGATCATATTTTT
TRBD1,-,TRBV19,13,TRBJ1-6,CASRGQGDSPLHF,TGTGCCAGTAGGGGACAGGGAGATTCACCCCTCCACTTT
-,-,TRBV5-4,12,TRBJ2-7,CASSLRRGEQYF,TGTGCCAGCAGCTTGAGAAGGGGCGAGCAGTACTTC
-,-,TRBV24-1,16,TRBJ2-3,CATSEGGTATLDTQYF,TGTGCCACCAGTGAAGGCGGGACAGCAACTTTAGATACGCAGTATTTT
-,-,TRBV5-1,12,TRBJ1-2,CASSLDRAGYTF,TGCGCCAGCAGCTTGGACAGGGCTGGCTACACCTTC
-,once,TRBV6-6,13,TRBJ2-1,CAGSGGTYNEQFF,TGTGCCGGCAGTGGCGGGACCTACAATGAGCAGTTCTTC
-,-,TRBV7-2,13,TRBJ2-3,CASSLESRSTQYF,TGTGCCAGCAGCTTAGAGAGTCGGTCGACGCAGTATTTT
-,-,TRBV2,14,TRBJ1-5,CASSFPTSNQPQHF,TGTGCCAGCAGTTTCCCAACAAGCAATCAGCCCCAGCATTTT
-,-,TRBV7-8,15,TRBJ2-1,CASSLAGDRGHEQFF,TGTGCCAGCAGCTTAGCGGGTGATAGGGGCCATGAGCAGTTCTTC
TRBD1,-,TRBV7-8,16,TRBJ1-5,CASSPGQAPGNQPQHF,TGTGCCAGCAGCCCGGGACAGGCCCCGGGCAATCAGCCCCAGCATTTT
-,once,TRBV19,13,TRBJ1-1,CASSRTRNTEAFF,TGTGCCAGTAGCAGGACTCGGAACACTGAAGCTTTCTTT
TRBD2,-,TRBV27,16,TRBJ2-2,CASSLETSVNTGELFF,TGTGCTAGCAGTTTAGAAACTAGCGTAAACACCGGGGAGCTGTTTTTT
TRBD1,once,TRBV5-4,15,TRBJ2-1,CASSFRTGGVGEQFF,TGTGCCAGCAGCTTCAGGACAGGGGGGGTAGGTGAGCAGTTCTTC
-,-,TRBV5-4,17,TRBJ1-4,CASSRLGGGNGNEKLFF,TGTGCCAGCAGCCGGCTTGGGGGGGGCAACGGCAATGAAAAACTGTTTTTT